These T cell receptor beta chains were read from a single sample in a study of T cell repertoires in aging, cancer and after chemotherapy. One entry per CDR3 protein results from TCRdb running MiXCR on the multiplex PCR reads. This sample has approximately 5,000 distinct CDR3 sequences, with 25% to 30% found just once. Sequencing used blood. The receptors here all came from a human donor in good health. The CDR3 runs from the conserved cysteine through the conserved F or W. A D gene is named only where the DNA matches it firmly. Rows may omit the clone size; those that give it use once, few, many or a size class.

cdr3_length j_call clone_size v_call d_call cdr3_aa cdr3_nt
17 TRBJ2-4 - TRBV13 - CASSFLLNAGAENIQYF TGTGCCAGCAGCTTCTTACTAAATGCAGGGGCTGAAAACATTCAGTACTTC
15 TRBJ1-5 - TRBV19 - CASRPGGGMKQPQHF TGTGCCAGTAGACCTGGGGGGGGAATGAAACAGCCCCAGCATTTT
16 TRBJ2-7 few TRBV5-6 TRBD2 CASSQDRAGGPDEQYF TGTGCCAGCAGCCAAGATCGGGCGGGGGGGCCCGACGAGCAGTACTTC
17 TRBJ2-7 medium-sized TRBV19 - CASSMEGLEGGYYEQYF TGTGCCAGTAGTATGGAGGGACTCGAGGGGGGGTACTACGAGCAGTACTTC
17 TRBJ2-5 once TRBV7-2 TRBD2 CASSLAASGGVWETQYF TGTGCCAGCAGCTTAGCCGCGAGCGGGGGAGTTTGGGAGACCCAGTACTTC
14 TRBJ1-3 - TRBV7-9 - CASSLGSSGNTIYF TGTGCCAGCAGCTTGGGAAGCTCTGGAAACACCATATATTTT
14 TRBJ1-3 - TRBV7-2 TRBD1 CASSTDRAGNTIYF TGTGCCAGCAGCACGGACAGGGCGGGAAACACCATATATTTT
13 TRBJ1-4 few TRBV6-5 - CASSSRVREKLFF TGTGCCAGCAGTTCCCGGGTCAGGGAAAAACTGTTTTTT
14 TRBJ2-7 few TRBV5-6 - CASSLQGPTYEQYF TGTGCCAGCAGCTTACAGGGACCCACCTACGAGCAGTACTTC
12 TRBJ1-2 - TRBV20-1 - CRATGEDYGYTF TGCAGAGCTACGGGCGAAGACTATGGCTACACCTTC
17 TRBJ1-5 - TRBV6-1 TRBD1 CASRIYLRGGSNQPQHF TGTGCCAGCAGGATCTACCTCAGGGGGGGTAGCAATCAGCCCCAGCATTTT
19 TRBJ1-2 - TRBV7-9 TRBD1 CASSSPPGQGTVKLYGYTF TGTGCCAGCAGCTCACCTCCGGGACAGGGGACCGTAAAGCTCTATGGCTACACCTTC
14 TRBJ2-7 - TRBV19 - CASKGNPTTGELYF TGTGCCAGTAAGGGGAATCCTACCACCGGGGAGCTGTACTTC
16 TRBJ2-5 - TRBV18 - CASSFGGTAHQETQYF TGTGCCAGCAGCTTTGGCGGGACAGCCCACCAAGAGACCCAGTACTTC
14 TRBJ2-2 few TRBV7-3 - CASSFFRTTGELFF TGTGCCAGCAGCTTCTTCCGGACCACTGGGGAGCTGTTTTTT
11 TRBJ2-3 medium-sized TRBV6-6 - CASSRADTQYF TGTGCCAGCAGCCGCGCAGATACGCAGTATTTT
15 TRBJ1-1 - TRBV20-1 TRBD1 CSARKGGNMNTEAFF TGCAGTGCTAGGAAAGGGGGCAACATGAACACTGAAGCTTTCTTT
11 TRBJ1-2 - TRBV30 - CAWATTGIYTF TGTGCCTGGGCGACCACAGGGATCTACACCTTC
19 TRBJ2-2 medium-sized TRBV15 - CATSRGRDQGRWVTGELFF TGTGCCACCAGCAGGGGCCGTGACCAGGGGCGTTGGGTTACCGGGGAGCTGTTTTTT
14 TRBJ1-1 - TRBV6-5 TRBD1 CASRVDRGFTEAFF TGTGCCAGCAGAGTCGACAGGGGATTCACTGAAGCTTTCTTT
14 TRBJ1-1 medium-sized TRBV5-5 - CASSPGQPNTEAFF TGTGCCAGCAGCCCCGGACAGCCGAACACTGAAGCTTTCTTT
13 TRBJ1-3 large TRBV29-1 - CSVPSPSGNTIYF TGCAGCGTCCCGTCCCCCTCTGGAAACACCATATATTTT
15 TRBJ1-5 medium-sized TRBV18 TRBD1 CASSSDRGRGQPQHF TGTGCCAGCTCCTCGGACAGGGGGCGAGGTCAGCCCCAGCATTTT
15 TRBJ1-1 - TRBV28 - CASRPGGGEATEAFF TGTGCCAGCAGACCGGGGGGGGGGGAGGCCACTGAAGCTTTCTTT
16 TRBJ2-5 - TRBV6-1 TRBD2 CASRETGRGGSETQYF TGTGCCAGCAGAGAGACAGGGCGGGGGGGCTCAGAGACCCAGTACTTC
17 TRBJ2-3 - TRBV19 TRBD2 CASSNKLAGGRTDTQYF TGTGCCAGTAGTAACAAACTAGCGGGAGGGCGAACAGATACGCAGTATTTT
12 TRBJ1-1 medium-sized TRBV5-6 TRBD1 CASSWGDRDAFF TGTGCCAGCAGCTGGGGGGACAGGGATGCTTTCTTT
16 TRBJ2-1 few TRBV6-4 - CASSDSNAGPVNEQFF TGTGCCAGCAGTGACTCGAACGCGGGGCCGGTAAATGAGCAGTTCTTC
14 TRBJ1-5 medium-sized TRBV6-1 TRBD1 CASSEWTGFQPQHF TGTGCCAGCAGCGAGTGGACAGGGTTTCAGCCCCAGCATTTT
15 TRBJ2-5 - TRBV7-2 TRBD1 CASSLLGQGAETQYF TGTGCCAGCAGTCTCCTCGGACAGGGGGCGGAGACCCAGTACTTC
14 TRBJ1-5 medium-sized TRBV6-2/TRBV6-3 TRBD1 CASSLGQAQQPQHF TGTGCCAGCAGTCTCGGACAGGCCCAACAGCCCCAGCATTTT
18 TRBJ2-4 few TRBV7-2 TRBD1 CASSPGQGSWGAKNIQYF TGTGCCAGCAGCCCAGGACAGGGCTCTTGGGGAGCCAAAAACATTCAGTACTTC
13 TRBJ2-1 medium-sized TRBV30 TRBD2 CAWSTAGSNEQFF TGTGCCTGGAGTACAGCGGGGAGCAATGAGCAGTTCTTC
17 TRBJ2-3 - TRBV4-2 TRBD2 CASSPGTSGVDSDTQYF TGTGCCAGCAGCCCGGGGACTAGCGGGGTAGACTCAGATACGCAGTATTTT
14 TRBJ2-1 few TRBV12-3/TRBV12-4 TRBD2 CASASGSGMYEQFF TGTGCCAGCGCCTCGGGGAGCGGGATGTATGAGCAGTTCTTC
17 TRBJ2-3 medium-sized TRBV5-6 - CASSFVLTGTGTDTQYF TGTGCCAGCAGCTTCGTCCTGACAGGGACTGGCACAGATACGCAGTATTTT
14 TRBJ1-1 - TRBV5-5 - CASSSLPANTEAFF TGTGCCAGCAGCTCCCTCCCCGCGAACACTGAAGCTTTCTTT
13 TRBJ1-5 few TRBV7-2 - CASQGNSNQPQHF TGTGCCAGCCAGGGGAATAGCAATCAGCCCCAGCATTTT
15 TRBJ2-3 medium-sized TRBV12-3/TRBV12-4 TRBD1 CASSPGQGSADTQYF TGTGCCAGCAGCCCGGGACAGGGGTCAGCAGATACGCAGTATTTT
18 TRBJ1-5 - TRBV4-3 - CASSQDTGTLSPNQPQHF TGCGCCAGCAGCCAAGATACAGGGACCCTCAGCCCCAATCAGCCCCAGCATTTT
16 TRBJ2-3 - TRBV12-3/TRBV12-4 - CASSLPAVQGPDTQYF TGTGCCAGCAGTTTACCAGCGGTGCAGGGACCAGATACGCAGTATTTT
15 TRBJ1-2 medium-sized TRBV6-1 TRBD1 CASRAFDRGRNGYTF TGTGCCAGCAGGGCCTTTGACAGGGGGCGGAATGGCTACACCTTC
14 TRBJ1-2 medium-sized TRBV5-4 TRBD1 CASEHQGEDYGYTF TGTGCCAGCGAACACCAGGGGGAAGACTATGGCTACACCTTC
14 TRBJ1-2 once TRBV24-1 TRBD1 CATSALDRGDGYTF TGTGCCACCAGTGCCCTGGACAGGGGGGATGGCTACACCTTC
16 TRBJ2-2 medium-sized TRBV19 TRBD2 CASSIRGVRDTGELFF TGTGCCAGTAGTATTCGGGGGGTCAGGGACACCGGGGAGCTGTTTTTT
14 TRBJ2-7 medium-sized TRBV19 TRBD1 CASTGQGAPYEQYF TGTGCCAGTACTGGACAGGGCGCCCCCTACGAGCAGTACTTC
15 TRBJ2-2 medium-sized TRBV6-2/TRBV6-3 - CASSRDTRGTGELFF TGTGCCAGCAGTAGGGACACCCGCGGCACCGGGGAGCTGTTTTTT
16 TRBJ2-3 - TRBV28 TRBD1 CASSRTGTGLTDTQYF TGTGCCAGCAGCCGCACCGGGACAGGGTTAACAGATACGCAGTATTTT
15 TRBJ2-5 few TRBV7-6 - CASSLVRTPARTQYF TGTGCCAGCAGCTTAGTGAGGACGCCGGCTAGGACCCAGTACTTC
15 TRBJ2-2 few TRBV19 TRBD1 CASSSGTGRTGELFF TGTGCCAGTAGTTCCGGGACAGGGAGAACCGGGGAGCTGTTTTTT
15 TRBJ1-2 few TRBV6-2/TRBV6-3 TRBD1 CASSYSTGGNYGYTF TGTGCCAGCAGTTACTCGACAGGGGGGAACTATGGCTACACCTTC
12 TRBJ1-5 few TRBV20-1 - CSASSGDQPQHF TGCAGTGCTAGCTCAGGCGATCAGCCCCAGCATTTT
15 TRBJ2-1 - TRBV5-1 TRBD1 CASSSAGTGSSEQFF TGCGCCAGCAGCTCCGCCGGGACAGGGTCTAGTGAGCAGTTCTTC
17 TRBJ2-7 - TRBV19 TRBD2 CASSATSGRCLSYEQYF TGTGCCAGTAGCGCGACTAGCGGGAGGTGCCTCTCCTACGAGCAGTACTTC
16 TRBJ1-5 few TRBV5-5 - CASSFGGSGSNQPQHF TGTGCCAGCAGCTTCGGGGGGTCAGGCAGTAATCAGCCCCAGCATTTT
16 TRBJ2-3 few TRBV5-1 - CASRGDPNPGTDTQYF TGCGCCAGCAGGGGCGATCCTAACCCTGGCACAGATACGCAGTATTTT
16 TRBJ2-1 medium-sized TRBV19 - CASSIERDWSDNEQFF TGTGCCAGTAGTATAGAACGGGATTGGTCCGACAATGAGCAGTTCTTC
17 TRBJ2-2 medium-sized TRBV6-5 TRBD2 CASTRDQLAGRTGELFF TGTGCCAGCACCCGGGACCAACTAGCGGGTCGGACCGGGGAGCTGTTTTTT
16 TRBJ2-5 - TRBV2 - CASRGGASGRQETQYF TGTGCCAGCAGAGGGGGGGCTAGCGGACGCCAAGAGACCCAGTACTTC